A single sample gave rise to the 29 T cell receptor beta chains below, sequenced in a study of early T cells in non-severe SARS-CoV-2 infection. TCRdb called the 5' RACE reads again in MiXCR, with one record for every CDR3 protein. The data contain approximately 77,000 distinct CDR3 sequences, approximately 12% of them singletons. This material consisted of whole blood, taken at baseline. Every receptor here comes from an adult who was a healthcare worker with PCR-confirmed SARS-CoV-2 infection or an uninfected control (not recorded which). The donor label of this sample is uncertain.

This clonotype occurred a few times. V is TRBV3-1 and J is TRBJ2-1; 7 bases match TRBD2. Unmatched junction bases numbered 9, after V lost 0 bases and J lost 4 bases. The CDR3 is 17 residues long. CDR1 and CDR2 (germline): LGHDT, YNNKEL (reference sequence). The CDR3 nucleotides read TGTGCCAGCAGCCAAGAAGGATTAGCGGGCTTTTACAATGAGCAGTTCTTC. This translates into CASSQEGLAGFYNEQFF.

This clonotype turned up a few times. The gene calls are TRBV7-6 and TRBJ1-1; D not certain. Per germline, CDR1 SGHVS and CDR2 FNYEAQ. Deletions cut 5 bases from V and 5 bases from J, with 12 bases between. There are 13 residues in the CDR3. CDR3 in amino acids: CASSALFGTEAFF. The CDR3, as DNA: TGTGCCAGCAGCGCGCTATTTGGGACTGAAGCTTTCTTT.

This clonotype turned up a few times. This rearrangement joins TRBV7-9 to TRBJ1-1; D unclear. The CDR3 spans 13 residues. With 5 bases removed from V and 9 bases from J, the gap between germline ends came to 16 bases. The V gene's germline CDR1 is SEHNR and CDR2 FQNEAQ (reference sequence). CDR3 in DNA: TGTGCCAGCAGCCGCCGAGGGATCTTTCAAGCTTTCTTT. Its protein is CASSRRGIFQAFF.

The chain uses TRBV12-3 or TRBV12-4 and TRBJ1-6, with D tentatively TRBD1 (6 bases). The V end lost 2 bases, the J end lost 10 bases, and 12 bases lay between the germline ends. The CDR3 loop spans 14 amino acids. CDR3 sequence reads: CASSLRGGNSPLHF. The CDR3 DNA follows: TGTGCCAGCAGTTTACGAGGGGGGAACTCACCCCTCCACTTT.

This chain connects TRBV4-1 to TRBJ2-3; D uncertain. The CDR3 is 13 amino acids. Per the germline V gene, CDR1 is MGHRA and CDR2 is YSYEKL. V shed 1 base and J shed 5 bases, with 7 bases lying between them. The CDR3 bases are TGCGCCAGCAGCCAAGCCCGGCGAGATACGCAGTATTTT. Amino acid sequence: CASSQARRDTQYF.

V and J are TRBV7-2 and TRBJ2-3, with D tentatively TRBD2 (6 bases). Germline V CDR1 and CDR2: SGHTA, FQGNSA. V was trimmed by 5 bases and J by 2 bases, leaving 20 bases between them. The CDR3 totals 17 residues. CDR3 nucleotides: TGTGCCAGCAGCCAAGGGACTTTCCCCCACCACACAGATACGCAGTATTTT. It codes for CASSQGTFPHHTDTQYF. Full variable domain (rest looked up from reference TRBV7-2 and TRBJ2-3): GAGVSQSPSNKVTEKGKDVELRCDPISGHTALYWYRQSLGQGLEFLIYFQGNSAPDKSGLPSDRFSAERTGGSVSTLTIQRTQQEDSAVYLCASSQGTFPHHTDTQYFGPGTRLTVL.

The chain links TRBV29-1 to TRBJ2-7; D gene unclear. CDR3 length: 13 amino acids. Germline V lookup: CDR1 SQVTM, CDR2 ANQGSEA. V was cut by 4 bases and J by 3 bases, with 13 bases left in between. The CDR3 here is CSVAGRGFYEQYF. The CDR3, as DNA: TGCAGCGTTGCCGGCAGAGGATTCTACGAGCAGTACTTC.

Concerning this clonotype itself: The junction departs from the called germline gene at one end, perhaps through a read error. The CDR3 is CAIRESYNEQFF. The CDR3 DNA follows: TGTGCCATCAGGGAGTCCTACAATGAGCAGTTCTTC. The chain links TRBV10-3 to TRBJ2-1; D not certain. This CDR3 spans 12 amino acids. Germline values: CDR1 ENHRY, CDR2 SYGVKD.

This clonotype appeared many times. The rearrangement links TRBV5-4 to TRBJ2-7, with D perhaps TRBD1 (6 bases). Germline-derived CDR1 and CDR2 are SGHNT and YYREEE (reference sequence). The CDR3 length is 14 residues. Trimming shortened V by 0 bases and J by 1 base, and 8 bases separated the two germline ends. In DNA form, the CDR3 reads TGTGCCAGCAGCTTGGAGGGGGAGTCCTACGAGCAGTACTTC. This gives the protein CASSLEGESYEQYF.

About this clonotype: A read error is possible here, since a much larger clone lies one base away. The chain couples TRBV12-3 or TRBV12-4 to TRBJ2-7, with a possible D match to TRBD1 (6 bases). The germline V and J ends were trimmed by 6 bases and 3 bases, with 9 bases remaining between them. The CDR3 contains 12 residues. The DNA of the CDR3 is TGTGCCAGCAGCGCACAGGGCTACGAGCAGTACTTC. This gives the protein CASSAQGYEQYF.

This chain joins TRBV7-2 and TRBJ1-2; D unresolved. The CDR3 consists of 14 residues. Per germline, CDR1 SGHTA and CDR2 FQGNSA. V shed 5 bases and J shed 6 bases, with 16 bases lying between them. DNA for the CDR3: TGTGCCAGCAGCCTTTTATCAATTTACGATGGCTACACCTTC. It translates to CASSLLSIYDGYTF.

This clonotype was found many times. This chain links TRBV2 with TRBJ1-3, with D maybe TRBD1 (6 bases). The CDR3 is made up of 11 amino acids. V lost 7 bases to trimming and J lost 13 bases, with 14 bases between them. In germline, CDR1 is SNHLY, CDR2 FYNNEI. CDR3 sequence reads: CASKGSGHIYF. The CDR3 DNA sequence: TGTGCCAGCAAAGGGTCGGGACATATATATTTT. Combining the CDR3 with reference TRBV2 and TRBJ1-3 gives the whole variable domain EPEVTQTPSHQVTQMGQEVILRCVPISNHLYFYWYRQILGQKVEFLVSFYNNEISEKSEIFDDQFSVERPDGSNFTLKIRSTKLEDSAMYFCASKGSGHIYFGEGSWLTVV.

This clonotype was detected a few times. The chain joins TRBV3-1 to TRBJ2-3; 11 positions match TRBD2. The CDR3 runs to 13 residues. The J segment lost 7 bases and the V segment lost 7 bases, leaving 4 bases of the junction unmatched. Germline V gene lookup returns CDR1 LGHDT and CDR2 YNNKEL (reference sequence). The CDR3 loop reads CASTSGGPHTQYF. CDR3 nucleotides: TGTGCCAGCACTAGCGGGGGGCCACATACGCAGTATTTT.

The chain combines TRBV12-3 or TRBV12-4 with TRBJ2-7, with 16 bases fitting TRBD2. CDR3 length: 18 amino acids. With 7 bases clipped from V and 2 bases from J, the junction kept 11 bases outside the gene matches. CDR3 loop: CASTSQGGLAGGPYEQYF. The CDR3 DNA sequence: TGTGCCAGCACCTCCCAGGGGGGACTAGCGGGAGGGCCCTACGAGCAGTACTTC.

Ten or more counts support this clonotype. The CDR3 is CASSLSPTGTSSGYTF. The CDR3 DNA sequence: TGTGCCAGCAGCTTGTCCCCGACAGGGACAAGTAGTGGCTACACCTTC. This sequence joins TRBV11-2 and TRBJ1-2, with 7 bases matching TRBD1. CDR3 length: 16 residues. Germline V lookup: CDR1 SGHAT, CDR2 FQNNGV. With V trimmed by 3 bases and J by 7 bases, 14 bases remained unmatched.

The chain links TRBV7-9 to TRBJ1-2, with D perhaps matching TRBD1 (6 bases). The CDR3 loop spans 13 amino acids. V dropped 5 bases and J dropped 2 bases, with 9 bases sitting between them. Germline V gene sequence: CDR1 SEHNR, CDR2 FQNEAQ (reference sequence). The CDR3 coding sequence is TGTGCCAGCAGCGACACAGGGAACTATGGCTACACCTTC. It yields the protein CASSDTGNYGYTF. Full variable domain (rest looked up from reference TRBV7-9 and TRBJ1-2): DTGVSQNPRHKITKRGQNVTFRCDPISEHNRLYWYRQTLGQGPEFLTYFQNEAQLEKSRLLSDRFSAERPKGSFSTLEIQRTEQGDSAMYLCASSDTGNYGYTFGSGTRLTVV.

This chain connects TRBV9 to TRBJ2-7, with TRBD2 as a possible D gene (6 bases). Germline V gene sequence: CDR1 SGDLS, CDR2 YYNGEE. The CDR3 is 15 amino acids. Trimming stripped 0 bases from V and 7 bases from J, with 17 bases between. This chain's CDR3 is CASSVGSGSSREQYF. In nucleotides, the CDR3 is TGTGCCAGCAGCGTAGGTAGCGGCTCCTCGCGGGAGCAGTACTTC. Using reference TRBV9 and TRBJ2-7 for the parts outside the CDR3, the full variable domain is DSGVTQTPKHLITATGQRVTLRCSPRSGDLSVYWYQQSLDQGLQFLIQYYNGEERAKGNILERFSAQQFPDLHSELNLSSLELGDSALYFCASSVGSGSSREQYFGPGTRLTVT.

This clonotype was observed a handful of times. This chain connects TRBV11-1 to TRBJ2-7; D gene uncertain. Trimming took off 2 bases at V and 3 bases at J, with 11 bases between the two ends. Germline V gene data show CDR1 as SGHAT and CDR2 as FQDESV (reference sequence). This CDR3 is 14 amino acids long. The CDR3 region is CASSLIGMDYEQYF. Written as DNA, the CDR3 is TGTGCCAGCAGCTTAATAGGGATGGACTACGAGCAGTACTTC.

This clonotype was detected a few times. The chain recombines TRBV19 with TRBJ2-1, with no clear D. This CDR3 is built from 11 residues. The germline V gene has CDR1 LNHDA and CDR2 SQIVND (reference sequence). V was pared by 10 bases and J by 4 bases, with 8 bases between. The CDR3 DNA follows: TGTGCCACTCTCGATTACAATGAGCAGTTCTTC. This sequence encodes CATLDYNEQFF.

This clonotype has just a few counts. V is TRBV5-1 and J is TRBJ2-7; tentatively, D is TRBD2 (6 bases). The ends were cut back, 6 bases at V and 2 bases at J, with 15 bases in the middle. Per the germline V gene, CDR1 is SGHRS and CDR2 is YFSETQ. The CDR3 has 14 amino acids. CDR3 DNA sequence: TGCGCCAGCAAACACCGGGACTTGACCTACGAGCAGTACTTC. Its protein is CASKHRDLTYEQYF.

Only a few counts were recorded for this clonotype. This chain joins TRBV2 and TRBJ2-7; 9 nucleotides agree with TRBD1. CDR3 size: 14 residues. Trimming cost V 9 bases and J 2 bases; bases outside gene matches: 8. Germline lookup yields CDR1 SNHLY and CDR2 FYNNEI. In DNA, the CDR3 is TGTGCCAGTGCCTTGGGACAGGGACCCTACGAGCAGTACTTC. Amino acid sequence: CASALGQGPYEQYF.

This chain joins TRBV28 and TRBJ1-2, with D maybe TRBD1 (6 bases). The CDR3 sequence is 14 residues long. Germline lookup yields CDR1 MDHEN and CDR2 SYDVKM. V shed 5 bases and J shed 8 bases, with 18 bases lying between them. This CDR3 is CASSTRRGGVGYTF. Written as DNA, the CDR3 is TGTGCCAGCAGTACGCGGAGAGGGGGAGTCGGCTACACCTTC.

The CDR3 region is CASSQDGFPPGELFF. CDR3 coding DNA: TGTGCCAGCAGCCAAGATGGGTTTCCCCCCGGGGAGCTGTTTTTT. The chain carries TRBV3-1 and TRBJ2-2; D gene uncertain. Trimming took 0 bases from V and 6 from J, leaving 11 bases between them. The CDR3 sequence is 15 residues long. CDR1 LGHDT and CDR2 YNNKEL come from the germline V gene (reference sequence).

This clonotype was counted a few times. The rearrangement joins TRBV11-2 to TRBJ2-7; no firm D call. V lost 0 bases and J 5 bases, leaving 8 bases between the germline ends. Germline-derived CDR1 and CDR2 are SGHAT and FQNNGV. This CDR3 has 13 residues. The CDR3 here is CASSLDRGDEQYF. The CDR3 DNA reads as TGTGCCAGCAGCTTAGATCGTGGCGACGAGCAGTACTTC. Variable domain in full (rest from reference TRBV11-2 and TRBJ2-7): EAGVAQSPRYKIIEKRQSVAFWCNPISGHATLYWYQQILGQGPKLLIQFQNNGVVDDSQLPKDRFSAERLKGVDSTLKIQPAKLEDSAVYLCASSLDRGDEQYFGPGTRLTVT.

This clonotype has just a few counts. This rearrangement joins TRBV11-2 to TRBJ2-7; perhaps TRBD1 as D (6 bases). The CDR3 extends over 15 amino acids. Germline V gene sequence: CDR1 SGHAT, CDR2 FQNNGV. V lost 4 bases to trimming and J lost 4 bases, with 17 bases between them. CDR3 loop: CASSSYRGYRYEQYF. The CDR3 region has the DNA TGTGCCAGCAGCTCCTATAGGGGGTATCGGTACGAGCAGTACTTC.

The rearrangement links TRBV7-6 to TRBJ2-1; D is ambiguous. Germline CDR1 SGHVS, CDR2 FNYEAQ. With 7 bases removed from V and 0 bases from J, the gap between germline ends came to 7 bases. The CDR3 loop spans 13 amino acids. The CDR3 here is CASMESSYNEQFF. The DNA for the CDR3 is TGTGCCAGCATGGAGAGCTCCTACAATGAGCAGTTCTTC.

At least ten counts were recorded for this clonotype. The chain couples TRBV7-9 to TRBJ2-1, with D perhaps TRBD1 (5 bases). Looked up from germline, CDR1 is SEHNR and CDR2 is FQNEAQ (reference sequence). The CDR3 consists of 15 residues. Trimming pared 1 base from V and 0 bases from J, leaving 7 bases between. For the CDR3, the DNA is TGTGCCAGCAGCTTAGAGGGGCACTCCTACAATGAGCAGTTCTTC. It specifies CASSLEGHSYNEQFF.

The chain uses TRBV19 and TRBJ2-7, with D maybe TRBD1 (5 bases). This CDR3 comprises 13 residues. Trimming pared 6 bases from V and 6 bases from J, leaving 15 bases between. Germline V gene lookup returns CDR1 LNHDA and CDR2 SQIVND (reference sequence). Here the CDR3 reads CASSHGALLEQYF. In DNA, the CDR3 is TGTGCCAGTAGCCATGGGGCTCTACTCGAGCAGTACTTC.

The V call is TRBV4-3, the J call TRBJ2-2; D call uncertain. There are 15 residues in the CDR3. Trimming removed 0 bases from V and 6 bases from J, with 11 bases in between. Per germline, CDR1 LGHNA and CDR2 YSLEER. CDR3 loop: CASSQDLSSAGELFF. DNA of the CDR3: TGCGCCAGCAGCCAAGATCTTTCCTCGGCCGGGGAGCTGTTTTTT.